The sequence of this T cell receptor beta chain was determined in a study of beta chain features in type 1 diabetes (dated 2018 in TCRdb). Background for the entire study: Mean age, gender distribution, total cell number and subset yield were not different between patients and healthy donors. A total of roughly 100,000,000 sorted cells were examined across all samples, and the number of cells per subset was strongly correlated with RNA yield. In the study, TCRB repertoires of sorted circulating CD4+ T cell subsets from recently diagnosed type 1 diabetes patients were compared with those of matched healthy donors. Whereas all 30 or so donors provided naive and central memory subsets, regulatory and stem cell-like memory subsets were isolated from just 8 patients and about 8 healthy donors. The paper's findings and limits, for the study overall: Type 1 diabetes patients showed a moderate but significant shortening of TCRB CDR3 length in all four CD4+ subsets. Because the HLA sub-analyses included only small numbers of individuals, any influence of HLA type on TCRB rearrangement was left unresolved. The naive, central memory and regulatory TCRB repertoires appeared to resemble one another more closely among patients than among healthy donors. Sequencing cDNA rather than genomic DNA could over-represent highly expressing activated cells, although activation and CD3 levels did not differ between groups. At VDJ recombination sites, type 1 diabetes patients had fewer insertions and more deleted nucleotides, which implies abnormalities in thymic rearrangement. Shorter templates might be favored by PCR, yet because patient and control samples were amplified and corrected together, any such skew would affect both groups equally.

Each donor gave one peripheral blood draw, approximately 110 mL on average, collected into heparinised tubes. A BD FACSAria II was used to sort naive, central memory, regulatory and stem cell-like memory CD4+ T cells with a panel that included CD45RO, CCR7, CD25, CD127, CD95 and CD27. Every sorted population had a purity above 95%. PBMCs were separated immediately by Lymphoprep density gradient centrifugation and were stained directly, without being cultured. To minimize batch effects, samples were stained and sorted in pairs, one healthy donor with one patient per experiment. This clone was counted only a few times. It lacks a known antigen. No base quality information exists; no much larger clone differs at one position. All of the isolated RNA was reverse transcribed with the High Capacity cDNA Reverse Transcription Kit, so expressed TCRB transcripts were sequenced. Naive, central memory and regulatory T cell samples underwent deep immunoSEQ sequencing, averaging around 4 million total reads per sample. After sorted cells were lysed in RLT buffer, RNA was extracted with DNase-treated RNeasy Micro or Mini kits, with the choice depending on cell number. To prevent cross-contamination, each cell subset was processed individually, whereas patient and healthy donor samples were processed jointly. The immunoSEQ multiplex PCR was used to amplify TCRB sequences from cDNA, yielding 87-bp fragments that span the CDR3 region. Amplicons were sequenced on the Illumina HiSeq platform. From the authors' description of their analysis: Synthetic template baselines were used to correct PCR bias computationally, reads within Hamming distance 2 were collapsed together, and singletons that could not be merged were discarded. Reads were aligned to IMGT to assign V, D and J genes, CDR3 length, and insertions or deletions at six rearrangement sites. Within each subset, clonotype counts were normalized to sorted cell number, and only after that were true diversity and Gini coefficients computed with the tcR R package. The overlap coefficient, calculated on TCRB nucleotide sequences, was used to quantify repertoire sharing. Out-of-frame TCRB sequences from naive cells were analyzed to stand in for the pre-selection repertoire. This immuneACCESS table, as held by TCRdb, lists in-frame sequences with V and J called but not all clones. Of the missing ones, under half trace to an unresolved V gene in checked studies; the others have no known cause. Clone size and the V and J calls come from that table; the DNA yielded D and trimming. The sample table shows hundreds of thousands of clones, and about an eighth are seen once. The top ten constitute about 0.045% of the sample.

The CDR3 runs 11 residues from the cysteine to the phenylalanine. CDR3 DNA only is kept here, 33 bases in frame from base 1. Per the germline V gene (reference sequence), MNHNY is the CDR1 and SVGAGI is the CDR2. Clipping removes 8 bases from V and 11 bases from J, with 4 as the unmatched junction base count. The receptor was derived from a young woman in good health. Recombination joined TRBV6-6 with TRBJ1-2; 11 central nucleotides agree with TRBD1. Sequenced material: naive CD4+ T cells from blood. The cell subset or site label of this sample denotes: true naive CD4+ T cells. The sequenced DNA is TGTGCCAGCGGGACAGGGGGATGGTACACCTTC. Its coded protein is CASGTGGWYTF.